These 7 T cell receptor beta chains came from one sample sequenced in a study of control samples from healthy donors and cancer patients. Using immunoSEQ multiplex PCR, the repertoire was profiled, and TCRdb retains in-frame clones only, with some absent. The table includes 250,000 to 300,000 clones, about four fifths detected once. The sample was PBMCs. These receptors all stem from a woman aged 55-69 years with lung cancer.

J is TRBJ2-7 and V is TRBV5-1; 8 bases are shared with TRBD2. This CDR3 contains 16 residues. CDR1 and CDR2 from the germline V gene are SGHRS and YFSETQ. The J segment lost 2 bases and the V segment lost 4 bases, leaving 11 bases of the junction unmatched. The CDR3 DNA reads as TGCGCCAGCAGCCCGGAGGCGGGGGGCACAACCTACGAGCAGTACTTC. It specifies CASSPEAGGTTYEQYF.

The J gene is TRBJ2-7, the V gene TRBV2; D may correspond to TRBD1 or TRBD2 (5 bases each). The ends were cut back, 5 bases at V and 4 bases at J, with 12 bases in the middle. Germline CDR1 reads SNHLY; CDR2 reads FYNNEI. This CDR3 is built from 13 residues. CDR3 nucleotide sequence: TGTGCCAGCAGTCGGGACGGAAAATACGAGCAGTACTTC. As protein: CASSRDGKYEQYF.

The sample holds a few counts of this clone. The chain carries TRBV5-1 and TRBJ2-7; 10 bases are shared with TRBD1. This CDR3 comprises 13 residues. Germline V gene sequence: CDR1 SGHRS, CDR2 YFSETQ. V was clipped by 4 bases and J by 6 bases; unmatched bases: 4. This CDR3 reads CASSGQGVAEQYF. For the CDR3, the DNA is TGCGCCAGCAGCGGACAGGGGGTTGCCGAGCAGTACTTC.

The CDR3 protein is CASSSGLLGNQPQHF. The CDR3 region has the DNA TGTGCCAGCAGCTCCGGGTTGTTGGGCAATCAGCCCCAGCATTTT. This chain links TRBV5-8 with TRBJ1-5; D is unclear. V lost 3 bases and J lost 2, with 12 bases in between. The CDR3 extends over 15 amino acids. Per the germline V gene, CDR1 is SGHTS and CDR2 is YDEGEE.

This clone was recorded a few times. V is TRBV19 and J is TRBJ1-5, with 7 bases matching TRBD1. This CDR3 contains 16 residues. Unmatched junction bases numbered 6, after V lost 4 bases and J lost 0 bases. Looked up from germline, CDR1 is LNHDA and CDR2 is SQIVND (reference sequence). The CDR3 coding sequence is TGTGCCAGTAGTACCGCAGGGGGATATAGCAATCAGCCCCAGCATTTT. It codes for CASSTAGGYSNQPQHF.

This clone was observed a single time. The gene calls are TRBV6-4 and TRBJ2-3; D remains ambiguous. Per the germline V gene, CDR1 is MRHNA and CDR2 is SNTAGT. The CDR3 totals 13 residues. The V gene lost 6 bases and the J gene lost 3 bases, with 10 bases spanning the gap. CDR3 in DNA: TGTGCCAGCAGAGATCTAGGAACAGATACGCAGTATTTT. Amino acids: CASRDLGTDTQYF.

The genes are TRBV19 and TRBJ2-1, with D perhaps matching TRBD1 (6 bases). Germline CDR1 reads LNHDA; CDR2 reads SQIVND (reference sequence). Trimming cost V 6 bases and J 2 bases, with 17 bases left between them. The CDR3 is 16 amino acids. The CDR3 here is CASRNLQGMAYNEQFF. In DNA form, the CDR3 reads TGTGCCAGTAGGAACCTACAGGGAATGGCCTACAATGAGCAGTTCTTC.